This TCR beta chain was captured by sequencing in a study of T cell responses to AZD1222 COVID-19 vaccine. Findings of the study overall: Within unmutated variant regions lay the reported targets of nearly half of spike-specific TCRs.

Germline V CDR1 and CDR2: SGHRS, YFSETQ. Trimming took 2 bases from V and 0 from J, leaving 27 bases between them. The CDR3 runs to 22 residues. The repertoire was sequenced with immunoSEQ multiplex PCR; TCRdb's copy has only in-frame clones and lacks some. The table records approximately 170,000 clones, around 90% of them present only once. As for this clone: Its antigen is still unknown.

The sequence derives from an adult in good health. The sequenced sample was peripheral blood, obtained on day 0 of AZD1222 vaccination. The chain is built from TRBV5-1 and TRBJ1-6; tentatively, D is TRBD1 (5 bases). This CDR3 reads CASSFLARGVTVDSSYNSPLHF. The DNA for the CDR3 is TGCGCCAGCAGCTTTCTCGCAAGGGGTGTTACCGTGGATAGCTCCTATAATTCACCCCTCCACTTT.